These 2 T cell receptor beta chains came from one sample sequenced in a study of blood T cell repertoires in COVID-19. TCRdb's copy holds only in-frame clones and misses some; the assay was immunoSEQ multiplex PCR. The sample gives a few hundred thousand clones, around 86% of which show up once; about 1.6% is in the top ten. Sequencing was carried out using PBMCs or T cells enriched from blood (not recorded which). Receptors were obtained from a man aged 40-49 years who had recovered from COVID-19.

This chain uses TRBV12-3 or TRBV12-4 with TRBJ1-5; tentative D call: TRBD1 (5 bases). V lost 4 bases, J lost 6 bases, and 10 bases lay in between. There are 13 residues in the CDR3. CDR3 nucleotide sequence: TGTGCCAGCAGTTCAGGGAGGCGTCAGCCCCAGCATTTT. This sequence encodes CASSSGRRQPQHF.

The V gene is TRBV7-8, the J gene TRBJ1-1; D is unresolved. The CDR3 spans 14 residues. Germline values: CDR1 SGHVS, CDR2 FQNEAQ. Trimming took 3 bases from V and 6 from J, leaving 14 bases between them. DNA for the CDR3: TGTGCCAGCAGCTTGGCGGGCCGTAATGCTGAAGCTTTCTTT. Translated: CASSLAGRNAEAFF.